This T cell receptor beta chain was sequenced during a study of post-analysis software for immune sequencing data. The sample holds a few counts of this clonotype. Its antigen is unidentified. Incorporated into the TCR beta cDNA libraries were unique molecular identifiers, which served to reduce PCR and sequencing biases. TCRdb redid the calling of the PCR reads with MiXCR, one entry per CDR3 protein. The data contain 650,000 to 900,000 distinct CDR3 sequences, around 42% of them singletons. Study results and limitations: Higher frequency in patients than in controls was seen for roughly five TRBV segments, with TRBV5-6, TRBV5-1 and TRBV20-1 among them. Relative to controls, patients with multiple sclerosis showed significantly lower normalized Chao1 diversity.

V gave up 6 bases and J gave up 3 bases; unmatched junction bases: 18. The CDR3 extends over 19 amino acids. CDR1 and CDR2 (germline): MNHEY, SVGEGT. What was sequenced was blood. This receptor was obtained from a girl between 5 and 17 years old with multiple sclerosis. V and J are TRBV6-2 or TRBV6-3 and TRBJ2-5; TRBD1 aligns across 11 bases. The CDR3 DNA reads TGTGCCAGCAGAGAGGACAGGGGGCGCTCATCAGTACGGGAAGAGACCCAGTACTTC. The encoded protein is CASREDRGRSSVREETQYF.